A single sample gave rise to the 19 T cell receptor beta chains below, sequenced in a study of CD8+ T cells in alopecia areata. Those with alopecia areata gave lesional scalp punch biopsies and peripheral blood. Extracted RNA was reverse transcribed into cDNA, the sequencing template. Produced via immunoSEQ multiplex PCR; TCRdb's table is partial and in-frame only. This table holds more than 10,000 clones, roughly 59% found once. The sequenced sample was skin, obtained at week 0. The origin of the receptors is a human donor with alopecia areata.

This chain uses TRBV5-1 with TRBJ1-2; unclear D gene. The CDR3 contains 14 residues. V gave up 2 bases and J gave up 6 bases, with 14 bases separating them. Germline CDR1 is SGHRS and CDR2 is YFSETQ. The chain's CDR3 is CASSLGKDANGYTF. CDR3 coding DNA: TGCGCCAGCAGCTTAGGCAAGGACGCGAATGGCTACACCTTC.

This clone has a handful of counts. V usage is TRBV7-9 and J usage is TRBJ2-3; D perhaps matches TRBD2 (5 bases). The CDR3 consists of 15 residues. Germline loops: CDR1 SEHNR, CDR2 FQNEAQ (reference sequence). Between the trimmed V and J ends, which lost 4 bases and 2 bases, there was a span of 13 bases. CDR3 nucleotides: TGTGCCAGCAGCTCGAGCCACCGGGACACAGATACGCAGTATTTT. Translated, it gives CASSSSHRDTDTQYF.

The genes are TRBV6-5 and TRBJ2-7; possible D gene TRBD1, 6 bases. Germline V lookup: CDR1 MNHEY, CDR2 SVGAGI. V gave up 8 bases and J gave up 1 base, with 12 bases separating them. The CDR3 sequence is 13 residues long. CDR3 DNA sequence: TGTGCCAGCGGACCGGGACATTCCTACGAGCAGTACTTC. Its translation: CASGPGHSYEQYF.

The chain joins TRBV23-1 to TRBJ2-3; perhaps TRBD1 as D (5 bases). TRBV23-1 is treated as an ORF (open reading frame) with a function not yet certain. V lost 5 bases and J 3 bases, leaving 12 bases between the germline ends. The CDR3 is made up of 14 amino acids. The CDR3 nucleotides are TGCGCCAGCAGTGGACCAAAGGGGACAGATACGCAGTATTTT. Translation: CASSGPKGTDTQYF.

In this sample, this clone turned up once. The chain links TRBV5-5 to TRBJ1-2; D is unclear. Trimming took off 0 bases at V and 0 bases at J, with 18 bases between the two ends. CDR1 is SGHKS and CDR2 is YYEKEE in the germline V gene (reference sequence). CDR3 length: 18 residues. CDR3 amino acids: CASSLANLPNLANYGYTF. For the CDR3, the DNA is TGTGCCAGCAGCTTGGCCAACCTGCCTAATCTAGCTAACTATGGCTACACCTTC. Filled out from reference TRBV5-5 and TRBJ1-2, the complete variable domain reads DAGVTQSPTHLIKTRGQQVTLRCSPISGHKSVSWYQQVLGQGPQFIFQYYEKEERGRGNFPDRFSARQFPNYSSELNVNALLLGDSALYLCASSLANLPNLANYGYTFGSGTRLTVV.

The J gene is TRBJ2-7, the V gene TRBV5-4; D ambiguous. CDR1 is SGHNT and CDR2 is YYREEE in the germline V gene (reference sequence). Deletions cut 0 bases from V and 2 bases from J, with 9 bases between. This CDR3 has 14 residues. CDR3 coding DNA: TGTGCCAGCAGCTTGGGGTTAGGAGCCTACGAGCAGTACTTC. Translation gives CASSLGLGAYEQYF.

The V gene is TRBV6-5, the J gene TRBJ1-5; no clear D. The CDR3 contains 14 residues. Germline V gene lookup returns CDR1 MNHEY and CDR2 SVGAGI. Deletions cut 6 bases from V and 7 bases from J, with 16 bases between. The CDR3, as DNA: TGTGCCAGCAGCACCGGGATCGTAAACCAGCCCCAGCATTTT. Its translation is CASSTGIVNQPQHF.

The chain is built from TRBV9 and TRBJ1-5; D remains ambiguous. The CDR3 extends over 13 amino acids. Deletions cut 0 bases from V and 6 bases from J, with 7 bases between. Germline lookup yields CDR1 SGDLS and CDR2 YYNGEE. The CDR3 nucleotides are TGTGCCAGCAGCGTAGCTGGAGGTCAGCCCCAGCATTTT. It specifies CASSVAGGQPQHF.

CDR3 loop: CASSFAGTSGGRQFF. The DNA of the CDR3 is TGTGCCAGCAGCTTCGCAGGGACTAGCGGGGGAAGGCAGTTCTTC. The chain joins TRBV11-3 to TRBJ2-1; 14 positions match TRBD2. The germline V gene encodes CDR1 SGHNT and CDR2 YENEEA. J gave up 12 bases and V 3 bases, and 7 bases lay outside the gene matches. The CDR3 runs to 15 residues.

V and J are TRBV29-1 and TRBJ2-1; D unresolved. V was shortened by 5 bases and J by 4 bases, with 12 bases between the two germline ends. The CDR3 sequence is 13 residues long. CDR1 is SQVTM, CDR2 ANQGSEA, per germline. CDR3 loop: CSVSLFSYNEQFF. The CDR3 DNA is TGCAGCGTTTCTTTATTTTCGTACAATGAGCAGTTCTTC.

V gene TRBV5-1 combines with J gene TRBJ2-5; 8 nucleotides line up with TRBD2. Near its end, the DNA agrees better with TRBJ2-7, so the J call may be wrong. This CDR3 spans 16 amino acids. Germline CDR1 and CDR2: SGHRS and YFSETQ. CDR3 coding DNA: TGCGCCAGCAGCTTGGAATTTTACGGGGGGGCAAACGAGCAGTACTTC. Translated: CASSLEFYGGANEQYF.

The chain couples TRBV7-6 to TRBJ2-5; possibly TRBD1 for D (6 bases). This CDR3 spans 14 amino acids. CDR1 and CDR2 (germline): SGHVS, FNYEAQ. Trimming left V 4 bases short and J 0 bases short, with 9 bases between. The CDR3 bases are TGTGCCAGCAGCTCTGGACAGTACCAAGAGACCCAGTACTTC. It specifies CASSSGQYQETQYF.

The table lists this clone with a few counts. CDR3 loop: CASSLVDRPAETQYF. CDR3 nucleotides: TGTGCCAGCAGCTTAGTAGACAGGCCGGCGGAGACCCAGTACTTC. This sequence joins TRBV7-6 and TRBJ2-5; maybe TRBD1 (6 bases). V was cut by 1 base and J by 5 bases, with 14 bases left in between. Germline CDR1 and CDR2: SGHVS and FNYEAQ. There are 15 residues in the CDR3.

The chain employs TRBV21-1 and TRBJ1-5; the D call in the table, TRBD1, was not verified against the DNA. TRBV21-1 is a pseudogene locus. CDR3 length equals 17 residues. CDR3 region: CASSPDSPVEGNQPQHF. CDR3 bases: TGTGCCAGCAGTCCGGACAGCCCAGTTGAGGGCAATCAGCCCCAGCATTTT.

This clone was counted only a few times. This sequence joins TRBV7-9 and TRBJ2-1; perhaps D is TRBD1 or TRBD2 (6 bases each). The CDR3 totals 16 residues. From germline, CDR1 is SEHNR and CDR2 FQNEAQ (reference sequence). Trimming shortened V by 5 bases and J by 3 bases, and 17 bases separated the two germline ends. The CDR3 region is CASSPEGGPLYNEQFF. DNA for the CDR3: TGTGCCAGCAGCCCGGAGGGGGGACCCCTCTACAATGAGCAGTTCTTC.

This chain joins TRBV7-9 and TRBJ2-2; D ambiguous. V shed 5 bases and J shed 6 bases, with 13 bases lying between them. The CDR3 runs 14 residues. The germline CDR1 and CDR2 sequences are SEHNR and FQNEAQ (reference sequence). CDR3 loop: CASSGTRRSGELFF. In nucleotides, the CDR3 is TGTGCCAGCAGCGGAACCCGGAGATCCGGGGAGCTGTTTTTT.

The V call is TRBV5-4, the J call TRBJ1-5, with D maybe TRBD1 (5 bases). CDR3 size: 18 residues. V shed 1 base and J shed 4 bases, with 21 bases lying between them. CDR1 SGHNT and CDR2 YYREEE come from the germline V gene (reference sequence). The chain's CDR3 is CASSLCQRGSYRNQPQHF. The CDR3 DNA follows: TGTGCCAGCAGCTTGTGTCAGAGGGGATCGTATAGGAATCAGCCCCAGCATTTT.

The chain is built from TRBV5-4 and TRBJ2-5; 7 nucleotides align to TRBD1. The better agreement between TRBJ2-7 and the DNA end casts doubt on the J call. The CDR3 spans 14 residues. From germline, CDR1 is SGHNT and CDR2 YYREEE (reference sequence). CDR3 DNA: TGTGCCAGCAGCTTACAGGGGCACTCCTACGAGCAGTACTTC. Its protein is CASSLQGHSYEQYF.

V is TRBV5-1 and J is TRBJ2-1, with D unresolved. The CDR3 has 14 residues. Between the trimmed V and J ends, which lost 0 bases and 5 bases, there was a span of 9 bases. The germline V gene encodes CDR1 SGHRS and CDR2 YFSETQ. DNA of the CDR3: TGCGCCAGCAGCTTGGGCAGAAGGGACAATGAGCAGTTCTTC. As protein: CASSLGRRDNEQFF.